A selection of T cell receptor beta chains follows, all from one sample in a study of shared clonotypes between healthy human individuals. TCRdb keeps only in-frame clones here, not all; method: immunoSEQ multiplex PCR. This table has 2 million to 2.5 million clones, around 92% appearing once. Sequencing was done on a sample of naive CD4+ T cells from PBMCs. Receptors originate from a man between 18 and 29 years old in good health. Some clones in this sample may be carry-over from other donors' samples. The CDR3 runs from the conserved cysteine through the conserved F or W. The D gene is left open where the match is weak. Size is omitted from some rows. Given values are once, few, many or a class for expanded clones.

d_call	j_call	clone_size	v_call	cdr3_aa	cdr3_nt
.	TRBJ2-7	.	TRBV28	CASAPIQGQRAPYEQYF	TGTGCCAGCGCACCAATACAGGGCCAAAGAGCTCCTTACGAGCAGTACTTC
.	TRBJ2-7	.	TRBV6-1	CASSVAVGGEQYF	TGTGCCAGCAGTGTCGCGGTGGGGGGCGAGCAGTACTTC
TRBD1	TRBJ2-7	.	TRBV7-9	CASTEPGTGTYEQYF	TGTGCCAGCACCGAGCCCGGGACAGGCACCTACGAGCAGTACTTC
.	TRBJ1-6	.	TRBV6-1	CASSDTHDSPLHF	TGTGCCAGCAGTGATACGCACGATTCACCCCTCCACTTT
.	TRBJ2-3	once	TRBV11-2	CASSSPGAPYTQYF	TGTGCCAGCAGCTCCCCAGGAGCCCCCTATACGCAGTATTTT
.	TRBJ1-1	.	TRBV2	CASSEDGYTEAFF	TGTGCCAGCAGTGAAGATGGGTACACTGAAGCTTTCTTT
TRBD1	TRBJ1-5	.	TRBV5-6	CASSSTGAGGPNQPQHF	TGTGCCAGCAGCTCAACCGGGGCAGGGGGGCCAAATCAGCCCCAGCATTTT
.	TRBJ1-4	.	TRBV10-3	CAISTGGGEKLFF	TGTGCCATCAGTACCGGGGGCGGCGAAAAACTGTTTTTT
.	TRBJ2-2	.	TRBV18	CASSPMTWNTGELFF	TGTGCCAGCTCACCAATGACTTGGAACACCGGGGAGCTGTTTTTT
.	TRBJ1-2	once	TRBV5-1	CASSFVSQGNYGYTF	TGCGCCAGCAGCTTTGTGTCACAGGGTAACTATGGCTACACCTTC
.	TRBJ2-5	.	TRBV7-8	CASSLGPKETQYF	TGTGCCAGCAGCTTAGGACCTAAAGAGACCCAGTACTTC
TRBD1	TRBJ2-7	once	TRBV30	CASTGQTYEQYF	TGTGCCTCGACGGGACAGACCTACGAGCAGTACTTC
.	TRBJ2-7	.	TRBV28	CASSGVGNHEQYF	TGTGCCAGCAGTGGGGTAGGGAACCACGAGCAGTACTTC
.	TRBJ1-1	.	TRBV5-1	CASSPRVNTEAFF	TGCGCCAGCAGCCCTAGGGTTAACACTGAAGCTTTCTTT
.	TRBJ1-5	.	TRBV28	CASSLGSSSNQPQHF	TGTGCCAGCAGTTTAGGGTCCAGTAGCAATCAGCCCCAGCATTTT
.	TRBJ2-7	.	TRBV4-3	CASSQDYGGPYEQYF	TGCGCCAGCAGCCAAGATTACGGGGGCCCCTACGAGCAGTACTTC
TRBD2	TRBJ2-1	.	TRBV15	CATSSRQTTSGYNEQFF	TGTGCCACCAGCAGTAGGCAGACGACTAGCGGCTACAATGAGCAGTTCTTC
TRBD1	TRBJ2-2	.	TRBV5-1	CASRSSGQLNTGELFF	TGCGCCAGCAGGTCGTCGGGACAGCTAAACACCGGGGAGCTGTTTTTT
.	TRBJ2-7	.	TRBV27	CASSIFRGSYEQYF	TGTGCCAGCAGCATATTCCGGGGGAGCTACGAGCAGTACTTC
.	TRBJ1-2	.	TRBV7-3	CASSQSRANGYTF	TGTGCCAGCAGCCAAAGCAGGGCGAATGGCTACACCTTC